These T cell receptor beta chains were read from a single sample in a study of T-cell reconstitution after alpha-beta-depleted transplantation in children. TCRdb reprocessed the PCR reads with MiXCR, giving one entry per CDR3 protein. Here the sample spans hundreds of thousands of distinct CDR3 sequences, approximately 14% being singletons. Source: PBMCs, taken before TCRalphabeta/CD19-depleted stem cell transplant. Receptors originate from a girl aged 2-10 years with congenital amegakaryocytic thrombocytopenia, due to receive a stem cell transplant. The conserved cysteine and the conserved F or W are not part of the CDR3 here. Only some rows state a clone size, as once, few, many or a class for expanded clones.

v_call: TRBV30
clone_size: .
cdr3_length: 9
j_call: TRBJ1-1
cdr3_aa: AWSLDREAF

v_call: TRBV20-1
clone_size: many
cdr3_length: 12
j_call: TRBJ2-2
cdr3_aa: SAILAGGPGELF

v_call: TRBV28
clone_size: few
cdr3_length: 12
j_call: TRBJ2-5
cdr3_aa: ASSLVVSQETQY

v_call: TRBV5-1
clone_size: many
cdr3_length: 11
j_call: TRBJ2-7
cdr3_aa: ASSAPGSYEQY

v_call: TRBV25-1
clone_size: many
cdr3_length: 12
j_call: TRBJ2-1
cdr3_aa: ASSERGSYNEQF

v_call: TRBV20-1
clone_size: few
cdr3_length: 11
j_call: TRBJ2-5
cdr3_aa: SARSAVKETQY

v_call: TRBV20-1
clone_size: many
cdr3_length: 12
j_call: TRBJ2-3
cdr3_aa: SARSGGDTDTQY

v_call: TRBV4-1
clone_size: many
cdr3_length: 12
j_call: TRBJ2-7
cdr3_aa: ASSQVAHQHEQY

v_call: TRBV27
clone_size: many
cdr3_length: 11
j_call: TRBJ2-1
cdr3_aa: ASSWDSGNEQF

v_call: TRBV10-3
clone_size: many
cdr3_length: 11
j_call: TRBJ2-7
cdr3_aa: AISPGGPYEQY

v_call: TRBV5-1
clone_size: many
cdr3_length: 11
j_call: TRBJ2-7
cdr3_aa: ASSSKTAYEQY

v_call: TRBV12-3/TRBV12-4
clone_size: many
cdr3_length: 10
j_call: TRBJ2-7
cdr3_aa: ASSWSSYEQY

v_call: TRBV5-1
clone_size: .
cdr3_length: 13
j_call: TRBJ2-1
cdr3_aa: ASSPLAGGFVEQF

v_call: TRBV6-1
clone_size: .
cdr3_length: 14
j_call: TRBJ2-2
cdr3_aa: ASRIRPGDNTGELF

v_call: TRBV29-1
clone_size: .
cdr3_length: 14
j_call: TRBJ2-3
cdr3_aa: SVQPGRTSALDTQY

v_call: TRBV12-3/TRBV12-4
clone_size: few
cdr3_length: 12
j_call: TRBJ2-7
cdr3_aa: ASSVGTPTYEQY

v_call: TRBV7-2
clone_size: few
cdr3_length: 12
j_call: TRBJ2-1
cdr3_aa: ASSLGAFWNEQF

v_call: TRBV11-2
clone_size: few
cdr3_length: 14
j_call: TRBJ2-7
cdr3_aa: ASSLVGSGSGHEQY

v_call: TRBV29-1
clone_size: many
cdr3_length: 12
j_call: TRBJ2-1
cdr3_aa: SLGGRGSYNEQF

v_call: TRBV5-1
clone_size: many
cdr3_length: 13
j_call: TRBJ2-2
cdr3_aa: ASSLTSGSTGELF

v_call: TRBV2
clone_size: few
cdr3_length: 13
j_call: TRBJ2-5
cdr3_aa: ARSIAGVGIGTQY

v_call: TRBV6-5
clone_size: many
cdr3_length: 14
j_call: TRBJ2-2
cdr3_aa: ASSYSELLPAGELF

v_call: TRBV20-1
clone_size: many
cdr3_length: 16
j_call: TRBJ2-4
cdr3_aa: SASGPRGPGVAKNIQY

v_call: TRBV12-3/TRBV12-4
clone_size: many
cdr3_length: 11
j_call: TRBJ2-2
cdr3_aa: ASRGLNTGELF

v_call: TRBV2
clone_size: .
cdr3_length: 14
j_call: TRBJ2-1
cdr3_aa: ASTGGQTPTYNEQF

v_call: TRBV20-1
clone_size: few
cdr3_length: 13
j_call: TRBJ2-1
cdr3_aa: SASGLLAGENEQF

v_call: TRBV19
clone_size: .
cdr3_length: 11
j_call: TRBJ1-5
cdr3_aa: ASSIRGSQPQH

v_call: TRBV6-5
clone_size: many
cdr3_length: 15
j_call: TRBJ2-1
cdr3_aa: ASSYFRTSGTHNEQF

v_call: TRBV6-2/TRBV6-3
clone_size: many
cdr3_length: 14
j_call: TRBJ2-1
cdr3_aa: ASSYLAEGQYNEQF

v_call: TRBV7-8
clone_size: .
cdr3_length: 14
j_call: TRBJ2-4
cdr3_aa: ASSLGLYLAKNIQY

v_call: TRBV12-3/TRBV12-4
clone_size: many
cdr3_length: 14
j_call: TRBJ2-5
cdr3_aa: ASSPGLAVTGETQY

v_call: TRBV7-7
clone_size: few
cdr3_length: 14
j_call: TRBJ2-5
cdr3_aa: ASSLARAGPQETQY

v_call: TRBV20-1
clone_size: many
cdr3_length: 13
j_call: TRBJ2-1
cdr3_aa: SARDSGLDTTEQF

v_call: TRBV3-1
clone_size: .
cdr3_length: 11
j_call: TRBJ1-5
cdr3_aa: ASSQYNYQPQH

v_call: TRBV11-2
clone_size: many
cdr3_length: 13
j_call: TRBJ2-7
cdr3_aa: ASSLDGLATNEQY

v_call: TRBV20-1
clone_size: few
cdr3_length: 11
j_call: TRBJ1-1
cdr3_aa: SATGRMNTEAF

v_call: TRBV10-2
clone_size: .
cdr3_length: 14
j_call: TRBJ2-2
cdr3_aa: ASRAGGPINTGELF

v_call: TRBV20-1
clone_size: .
cdr3_length: 11
j_call: TRBJ1-5
cdr3_aa: SASREGNQPQH

v_call: TRBV5-1
clone_size: many
cdr3_length: 13
j_call: TRBJ2-2
cdr3_aa: ASSQDGLNTGELF

v_call: TRBV5-1
clone_size: few
cdr3_length: 13
j_call: TRBJ2-1
cdr3_aa: ASSLGGGDVNEQF

v_call: TRBV5-1
clone_size: many
cdr3_length: 12
j_call: TRBJ2-1
cdr3_aa: ASRGQSSYNEQF

v_call: TRBV15
clone_size: many
cdr3_length: 12
j_call: TRBJ2-2
cdr3_aa: ATSRDPGGGELF

v_call: TRBV20-1
clone_size: many
cdr3_length: 11
j_call: TRBJ1-1
cdr3_aa: SAPSRERIEAF

v_call: TRBV18
clone_size: many
cdr3_length: 13
j_call: TRBJ1-5
cdr3_aa: ASSAAGTNSLPQH

v_call: TRBV12-3/TRBV12-4
clone_size: many
cdr3_length: 13
j_call: TRBJ2-3
cdr3_aa: ASSSEAVVTDTQY

v_call: TRBV6-1
clone_size: many
cdr3_length: 12
j_call: TRBJ2-7
cdr3_aa: ASSKAGLSYEQY

v_call: TRBV20-1
clone_size: many
cdr3_length: 16
j_call: TRBJ2-3
cdr3_aa: SARDYFRTQPSADTQY

v_call: TRBV5-5
clone_size: .
cdr3_length: 16
j_call: TRBJ2-6
cdr3_aa: ASSLEAGSTSGANVLT

v_call: TRBV7-2
clone_size: many
cdr3_length: 12
j_call: TRBJ1-1
cdr3_aa: ASSYTLVNTEAF

v_call: TRBV11-1
clone_size: .
cdr3_length: 16
j_call: TRBJ1-2
cdr3_aa: ASKDVTQDPSLLYGYT

v_call: TRBV28
clone_size: few
cdr3_length: 14
j_call: TRBJ2-5
cdr3_aa: ASSSPGQPEGQTQY

v_call: TRBV10-3
clone_size: few
cdr3_length: 13
j_call: TRBJ2-1
cdr3_aa: AISESGTGYNEQF

v_call: TRBV12-3/TRBV12-4
clone_size: .
cdr3_length: 13
j_call: TRBJ1-6
cdr3_aa: ASRGPDRDGSPLH

v_call: TRBV5-1
clone_size: many
cdr3_length: 10
j_call: TRBJ1-2
cdr3_aa: ASSSGTDGYT